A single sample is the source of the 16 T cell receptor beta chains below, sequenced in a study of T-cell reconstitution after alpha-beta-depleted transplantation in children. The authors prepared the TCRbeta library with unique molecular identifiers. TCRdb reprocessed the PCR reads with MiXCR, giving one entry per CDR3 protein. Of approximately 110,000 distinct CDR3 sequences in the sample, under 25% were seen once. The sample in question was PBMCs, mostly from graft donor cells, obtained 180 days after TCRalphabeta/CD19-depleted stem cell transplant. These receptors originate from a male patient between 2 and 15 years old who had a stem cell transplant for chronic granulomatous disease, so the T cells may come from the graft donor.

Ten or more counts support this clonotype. CDR3 sequence: CASSFREDFEQFF. The DNA for the CDR3 is TGTGCCAGCAGTTTCCGGGAGGATTTTGAGCAGTTCTTC. The J gene is TRBJ2-1, the V gene TRBV28; 7 bases fit TRBD2. The CDR3 spans 13 residues. Unmatched junction bases numbered 5, after V lost 3 bases and J lost 9 bases. Germline V lookup: CDR1 MDHEN, CDR2 SYDVKM.

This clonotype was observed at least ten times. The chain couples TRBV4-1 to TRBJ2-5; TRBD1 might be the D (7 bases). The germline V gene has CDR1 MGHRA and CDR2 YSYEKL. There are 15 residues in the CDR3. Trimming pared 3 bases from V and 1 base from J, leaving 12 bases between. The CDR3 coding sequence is TGCGCCAGCAGCCAGAGACAGGGAGGCCAAGAGACCCAGTACTTC. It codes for CASSQRQGGQETQYF.

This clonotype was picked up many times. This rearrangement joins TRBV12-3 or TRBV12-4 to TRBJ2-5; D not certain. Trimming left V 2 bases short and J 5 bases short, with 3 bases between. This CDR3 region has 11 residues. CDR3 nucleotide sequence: TGTGCCAGCAGTTTAAAGGAGACCCAGTACTTC. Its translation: CASSLKETQYF.

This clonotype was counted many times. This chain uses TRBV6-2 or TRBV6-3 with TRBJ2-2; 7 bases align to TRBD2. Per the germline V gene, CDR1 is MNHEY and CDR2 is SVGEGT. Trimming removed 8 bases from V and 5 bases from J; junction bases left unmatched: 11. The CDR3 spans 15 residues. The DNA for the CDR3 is TGTGCCAGCGAACTGGCGGGAGTGGGGACCGGGGAGCTGTTTTTT. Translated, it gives CASELAGVGTGELFF.

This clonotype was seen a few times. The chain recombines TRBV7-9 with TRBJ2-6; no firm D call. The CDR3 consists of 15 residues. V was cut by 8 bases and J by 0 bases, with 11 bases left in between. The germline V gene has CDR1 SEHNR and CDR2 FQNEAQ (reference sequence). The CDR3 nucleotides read TGTGCCAGCGAAGGCGCTAGCTCTGGGGCCAACGTCCTGACTTTC. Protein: CASEGASSGANVLTF.

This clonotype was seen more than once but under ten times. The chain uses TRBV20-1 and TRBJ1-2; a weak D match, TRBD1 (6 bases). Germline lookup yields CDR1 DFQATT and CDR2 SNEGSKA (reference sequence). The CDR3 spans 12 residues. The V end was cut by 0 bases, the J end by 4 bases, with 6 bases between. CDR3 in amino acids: CSAREGAYGYTF. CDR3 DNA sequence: TGCAGTGCTAGAGAGGGGGCCTATGGCTACACCTTC.

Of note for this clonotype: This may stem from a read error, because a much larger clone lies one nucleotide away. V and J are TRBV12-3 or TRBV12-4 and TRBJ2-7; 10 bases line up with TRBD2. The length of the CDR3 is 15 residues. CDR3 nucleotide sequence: TGTGCCAGCAGACCCAGCGGGAGGGACTCCTACGGGCAGTACTTC. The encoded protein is CASRPSGRDSYGQYF.

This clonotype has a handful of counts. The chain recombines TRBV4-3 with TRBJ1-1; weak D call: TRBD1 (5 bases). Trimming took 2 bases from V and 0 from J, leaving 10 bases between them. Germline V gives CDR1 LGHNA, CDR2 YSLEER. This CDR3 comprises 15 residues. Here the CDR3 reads CASSQREGMNTEAFF. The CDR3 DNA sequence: TGCGCCAGCAGCCAAAGGGAGGGGATGAACACTGAAGCTTTCTTT.

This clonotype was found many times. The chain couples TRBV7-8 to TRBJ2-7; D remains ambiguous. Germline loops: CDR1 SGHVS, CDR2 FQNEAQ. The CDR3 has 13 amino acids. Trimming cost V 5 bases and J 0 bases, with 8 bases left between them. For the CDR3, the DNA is TGTGCCAGCAGCGTGGACCGCTCCTACGAGCAGTACTTC. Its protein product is CASSVDRSYEQYF.

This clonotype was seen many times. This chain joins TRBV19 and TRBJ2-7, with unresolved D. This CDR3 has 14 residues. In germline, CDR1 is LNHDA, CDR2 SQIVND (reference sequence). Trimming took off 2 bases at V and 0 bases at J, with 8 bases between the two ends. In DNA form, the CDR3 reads TGTGCCAGTAGTATATATGGGAACTCCTACGAGCAGTACTTC. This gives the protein CASSIYGNSYEQYF.

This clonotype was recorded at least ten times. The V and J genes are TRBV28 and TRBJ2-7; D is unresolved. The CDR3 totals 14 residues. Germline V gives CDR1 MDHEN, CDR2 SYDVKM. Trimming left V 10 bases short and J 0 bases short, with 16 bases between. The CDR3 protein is CATADGPSSYEQYF. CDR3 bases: TGTGCCACCGCAGACGGGCCCAGCTCCTACGAGCAGTACTTC. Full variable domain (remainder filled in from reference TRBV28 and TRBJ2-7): DVKVTQSSRYLVKRTGEKVFLECVQDMDHENMFWYRQDPGLGLRLIYFSYDVKMKEKGDIPEGYSVSREKKERFSLILESASTNQTSMYLCATADGPSSYEQYFGPGTRLTVT.

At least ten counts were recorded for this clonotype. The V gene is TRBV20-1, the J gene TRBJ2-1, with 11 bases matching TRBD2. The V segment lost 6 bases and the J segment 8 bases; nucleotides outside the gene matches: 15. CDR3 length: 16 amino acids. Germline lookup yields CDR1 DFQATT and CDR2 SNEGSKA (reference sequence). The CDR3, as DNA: TGCAGTGCCTCGTCCTCTTTAGCGGGAGGGACCCATGAGCAGTTCTTC. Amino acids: CSASSSLAGGTHEQFF.

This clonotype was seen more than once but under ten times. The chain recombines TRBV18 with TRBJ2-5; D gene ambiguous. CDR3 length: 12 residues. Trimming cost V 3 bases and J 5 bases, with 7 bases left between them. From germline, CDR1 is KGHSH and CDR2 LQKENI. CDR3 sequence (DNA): TGTGCCAGCTCACCGACATTGGAGACCCAGTACTTC. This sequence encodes CASSPTLETQYF.

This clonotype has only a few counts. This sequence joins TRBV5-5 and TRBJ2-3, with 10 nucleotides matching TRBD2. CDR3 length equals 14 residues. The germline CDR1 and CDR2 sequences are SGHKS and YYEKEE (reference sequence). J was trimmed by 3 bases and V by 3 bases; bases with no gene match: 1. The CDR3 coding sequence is TGTGCCAGCAGCTCGGGACTAGCGACAGATACGCAGTATTTT. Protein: CASSSGLATDTQYF.

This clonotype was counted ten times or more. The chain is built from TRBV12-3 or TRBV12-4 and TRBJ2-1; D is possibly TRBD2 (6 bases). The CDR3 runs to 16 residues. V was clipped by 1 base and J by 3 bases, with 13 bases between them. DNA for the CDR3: TGTGCCAGCAGTTTAGTAGGGCGGGGCCTCTACAATGAGCAGTTCTTC. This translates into CASSLVGRGLYNEQFF.

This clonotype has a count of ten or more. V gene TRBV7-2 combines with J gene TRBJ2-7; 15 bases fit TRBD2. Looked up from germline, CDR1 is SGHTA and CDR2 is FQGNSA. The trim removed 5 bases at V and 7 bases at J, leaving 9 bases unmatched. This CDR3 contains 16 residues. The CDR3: CASSKPGLAGGSEQYF. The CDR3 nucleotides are TGTGCCAGCAGCAAGCCGGGACTAGCGGGAGGTAGTGAGCAGTACTTC.